The clone carrying this T cell receptor (beta chain) appeared many times. Its specificity is unknown. The data are from a study of T cells after yellow fever vaccination. TCRdb independently ran MiXCR on the 5' RACE reads; one entry per CDR3 protein. Of more than 80,000 distinct CDR3 sequences detected, about 6% appear once; the ten largest clones hold just over 40%. Study-wide results and caveats: The booster saw the reappearance of most primary-vaccination clones (more than 95% CD4, 70% to 90% CD8).

This CDR3 has 14 residues. The germline V and J ends were trimmed by 1 base and 6 bases, with 10 bases remaining between them. The germline gives CDR1 LGHDT, CDR2 YNNKEL (reference sequence). The chain joins TRBV3-1 to TRBJ1-5; D is unresolved. This TCR was recovered from a man aged 18 to 35 who received the YFV17D yellow fever vaccine. This sample comprised CD8+ T cells sorted from PBMCs, obtained 10 days after the yellow fever booster vaccination. CDR3 bases: TGTGCCAGCAGCCAAGGTCTGATGGGTCAGCCCCAGCATTTT. Encoded protein: CASSQGLMGQPQHF.